These 13 T cell receptor beta chains were all obtained from the same sample, sequenced in a study of cytomegalovirus exposure and HLA in healthy donors. The PCR used 60 Vbeta and 13 Jbeta primers. The repertoire was sequenced with immunoSEQ multiplex PCR; TCRdb's copy has only in-frame clones and lacks some. Among roughly 180,000 clones listed, approximately 80% were seen once. Sequenced: PBMCs. The receptors here all came from a young woman in good health and CMV-seropositive.

This clone was seen a few times. This chain links TRBV4-1 with TRBJ2-5, with 7 bases identical to TRBD1. The CDR3 consists of 15 residues. With 4 bases clipped from V and 5 bases from J, the junction kept 10 bases outside the gene matches. Germline CDR1 is MGHRA and CDR2 is YSYEKL. The CDR3 coding sequence is TGCGCCAGCAGCCCGGGGACGACAGGGTTTGAGACCCAGTACTTC. Translating it yields CASSPGTTGFETQYF.

This clone was picked up a small number of times. The chain uses TRBV4-1 and TRBJ1-3; tentatively, D is TRBD1 (5 bases). Germline V CDR1 and CDR2: MGHRA, YSYEKL. Trimming took off 4 bases at V and 1 base at J, with 11 bases between the two ends. This CDR3 comprises 15 residues. Written as DNA, the CDR3 is TGCGCCAGCAGCCGCGGGGGAGGTTCTGGAAACACCATATATTTT. Protein: CASSRGGGSGNTIYF.

V usage is TRBV6-4 and J usage is TRBJ2-2; 7 nucleotides line up with TRBD1. This CDR3 region has 15 residues. In germline, CDR1 is MRHNA, CDR2 SNTAGT. V lost 2 bases and J lost 2; bases outside the gene matches: 2. CDR3 in amino acids: CASSDGQENTGELFF. The CDR3 coding sequence is TGTGCCAGCAGTGACGGACAGGAAAACACCGGGGAGCTGTTTTTT.

The rearrangement joins TRBV28 to TRBJ2-1; maybe TRBD2 (5 bases). The CDR3 loop spans 15 amino acids. Trimming removed 2 bases from V and 7 bases from J, with 15 bases in between. Germline-derived CDR1 and CDR2 are MDHEN and SYDVKM. This chain's CDR3 is CASSLLRIPGNEQFF. CDR3 bases: TGTGCCAGCAGTTTACTGCGGATCCCGGGGAATGAGCAGTTCTTC.

V usage is TRBV7-8 and J usage is TRBJ2-5, with D possibly matching TRBD2 (5 bases). From germline, CDR1 is SGHVS and CDR2 FQNEAQ. CDR3 length: 16 residues. The germline V and J ends were trimmed by 3 bases and 2 bases, with 16 bases remaining between them. In DNA form, the CDR3 reads TGTGCCAGCAGCTTTCCCCGACCCCGGGGTCAAGAGACCCAGTACTTC. Amino acids: CASSFPRPRGQETQYF.

The rearrangement joins TRBV6-5 to TRBJ1-1; 7 bases agree with TRBD1. The CDR3 length is 11 residues. The germline CDR1 and CDR2 sequences are MNHEY and SVGAGI. V lost 4 bases and J lost 11; bases outside the gene matches: 4. For the CDR3, the DNA is TGTGCCAGCAGTTCCGGGACAGAGGCTTTCTTT. Residues: CASSSGTEAFF.

The rearrangement uses TRBV7-2 and TRBJ2-7; 9 nucleotides match TRBD2. The V and J ends lost 8 bases and 2 bases, in that order; junction bases with no gene match: 7. The germline gives CDR1 SGHTA, CDR2 FQGNSA. CDR3 length equals 14 residues. The CDR3 loop reads CASSRASGAYEQYV. DNA of the CDR3: TGTGCCAGCTCCCGGGCTAGCGGGGCCTACGAGCAGTACGTC.

The V call is TRBV10-3, the J call TRBJ1-5; D remains ambiguous. The germline CDR1 and CDR2 sequences are ENHRY and SYGVKD. Trimming pared 2 bases from V and 9 bases from J, leaving 11 bases between. The CDR3 runs to 13 residues. The CDR3 reads CAISEVAPGPQHF. The CDR3 region has the DNA TGTGCCATCAGTGAGGTCGCCCCCGGGCCCCAGCATTTT.

In regard to this clone: Germline is not matched at one junction end, which may reflect a read error. V usage is TRBV10-3 and J usage is TRBJ1-1; 8 bases line up with TRBD1. The CDR3 contains 16 residues. The germline V gene has CDR1 ENHRY and CDR2 SYGVKD. CDR3 sequence reads: CAISRNGQGVDTKAFF. CDR3 coding DNA: TGTGCCATCAGTCGTAATGGACAGGGTGTGGACACTAAAGCTTTCTTT.

The rearrangement uses TRBV5-1 and TRBJ1-1; 9 bases match TRBD1. Trimming at V came to 3 bases and at J to 4 bases, leaving 7 bases not matched to a gene. The CDR3 length is 15 residues. Germline V lookup: CDR1 SGHRS, CDR2 YFSETQ. CDR3 DNA sequence: TGCGCCAGCAGCTCGAGCCAGACAGGGGGCACTGAAGCTTTCTTT. Protein product: CASSSSQTGGTEAFF.

CDR3 sequence (DNA): TGTGCCAGCACGGGACAGGCATCGACGGGGGGCTACACCTTC. As protein: CASTGQASTGGYTF. This rearrangement joins TRBV6-6 to TRBJ1-2; 8 bases agree with TRBD1. This CDR3 comprises 14 residues. J gave up 8 bases and V 7 bases, and 12 bases lay outside the gene matches. Germline assignment: CDR1 MNHNY and CDR2 SVGAGI (reference sequence).

This chain joins TRBV15 and TRBJ2-7; D is unclear. The CDR3 contains 14 residues. V was trimmed by 0 bases and J by 2 bases, leaving 8 bases between them. Germline assignment: CDR1 LNHNV and CDR2 YYDKDF (reference sequence). The CDR3 coding sequence is TGTGCCACCAGCAGAGATATTGGAGCCTACGAGCAGTACGTC. Translating it yields CATSRDIGAYEQYV.

This chain links TRBV9 with TRBJ2-5, with 11 positions matching TRBD2. Germline CDR1 and CDR2: SGDLS and YYNGEE. The J segment lost 1 base and the V segment lost 0 bases, leaving 5 bases of the junction unmatched. CDR3 size: 17 residues. DNA of the CDR3: TGTGCCAGCAGCGTAGGGGGTAGCGGGGGGGCCCAAGAGACCCAGTACTTC. Protein: CASSVGGSGGAQETQYF.